This T cell receptor (beta chain) derives from a study of T cell responses to AZD1222 COVID-19 vaccine. Overall study findings and caveats: Vaccine-associated CD4 TCRs ranged over spike, dominating at 160-218 and 743-854.

A remark on this clone: The antigen remains undetermined.

Using immunoSEQ multiplex PCR, the repertoire was profiled, and TCRdb retains in-frame clones only, with some absent. The sample shows more than 150,000 clones, 92% of them seen only once. The TCR was taken from an adult in good health. Sequencing was performed on peripheral blood, taken on day 0 of AZD1222 vaccination.

The CDR3 reads CASRETGKNYGYTF. The CDR3 DNA follows: TGTGCCAGTAGGGAGACAGGGAAAAACTATGGCTACACCTTC. The chain combines TRBV19 with TRBJ1-2; TRBD1 aligns across 7 bases. V shed 6 bases, J shed 2 bases, and the junction held 6 bases outside the gene matches. Per the germline V gene, CDR1 is LNHDA and CDR2 is SQIVND (reference sequence). This CDR3 contains 14 residues.